This T cell receptor (beta chain) was profiled in a study of T cells in Graves' hyperthyroidism and ophthalmopathy. RNA transcripts were the template for amplifying TCR beta CDR3 regions. TCR CDR3 regions were first amplified by RT-PCR with HTBI primers. TCRdb redid the calling of the multiplex PCR reads with MiXCR, one entry per CDR3 protein. The table has hundreds of thousands of distinct CDR3 sequences, approximately 14% seen once. Per the germline V gene, CDR1 is SGHVS and CDR2 is FQNEAQ. CDR3 length equals 15 residues. With 0 bases clipped from V and 4 bases from J, the junction kept 2 bases outside the gene matches. Uncontrolled infection, other autoimmune disease, pregnancy or lactation barred patients from enrollment.

The receptor was isolated from a woman aged 18-35 years with Graves' hyperthyroidism. Sequencing was carried out using blood. The chain uses TRBV7-8 and TRBJ2-2; 7 bases fit TRBD1. The chain's CDR3 is CASSLAYRGTGELFF. CDR3 DNA: TGTGCCAGCAGCTTAGCCTACAGGGGCACCGGGGAGCTGTTTTTT.